These T cell receptor beta chains were read from a single sample in a study of shared clonotypes between healthy human individuals. The repertoire was sequenced with immunoSEQ multiplex PCR; TCRdb's copy has only in-frame clones and lacks some. The data contain 2 million to 2.5 million clones, just under 95% of them singletons. The sample comprised naive CD4+ T cells from PBMCs. The receptors come from a young man in good health. Some clones in this sample may be carry-over from other donors' samples. CDR3s include the opening cysteine and the closing phenylalanine or tryptophan.

v_gene	j_gene	CDR3aa
TRBV5-4	TRBJ2-2	CASGGLAGVGPTGELFF
TRBV28	TRBJ2-5	CASKTGGTGETQYF
TRBV25-1	TRBJ2-1	CASSLQGMYNEQFF
TRBV2	TRBJ2-3	CAGKQGIGTDTQYF
TRBV5-1	TRBJ2-2	CASSPGQGAVGELFF
TRBV5-1	TRBJ1-1	CASSLESAVFEAFF
TRBV13	TRBJ2-7	CASSVSRSYEQYF
TRBV28	TRBJ2-1	CASSHRLAGDNEQFF
TRBV7-2	TRBJ2-7	CASSENRDRAYEQYF
TRBV5-1	TRBJ1-4	CASSFRPGQSNEKLFF